This T cell receptor (beta chain) was retrieved from a study of blood T cell repertoires in COVID-19. Study in general: Some COVID-19 samples were acute and others convalescent; all came from the United States, Italy and Spain. The cDNA or gDNA used as material had been derived from T cells, B-cell-depleted T cells, or PBMCs.

The CDR3 is 15 amino acids. Germline trimming cut 1 base from V and 6 bases from J; bases unmatched to any gene: 4. Germline lookup yields CDR1 SGHNT and CDR2 YYREEE (reference sequence). This clone was counted a single time. TCRdb keeps only in-frame clones here, not all; method: immunoSEQ multiplex PCR. The profile shows roughly 23,000 clones, 70% to 90% of them singletons. The receptor was derived from a woman over 75 with active COVID-19. What was sequenced was peripheral blood. The genes are TRBV5-4 and TRBJ2-1; TRBD2 agrees at 10 bases. CDR3 region: CASSLSLAGANEQFF. The CDR3 DNA reads TGTGCCAGCAGCTTGAGTCTAGCGGGGGCCAATGAGCAGTTCTTC.